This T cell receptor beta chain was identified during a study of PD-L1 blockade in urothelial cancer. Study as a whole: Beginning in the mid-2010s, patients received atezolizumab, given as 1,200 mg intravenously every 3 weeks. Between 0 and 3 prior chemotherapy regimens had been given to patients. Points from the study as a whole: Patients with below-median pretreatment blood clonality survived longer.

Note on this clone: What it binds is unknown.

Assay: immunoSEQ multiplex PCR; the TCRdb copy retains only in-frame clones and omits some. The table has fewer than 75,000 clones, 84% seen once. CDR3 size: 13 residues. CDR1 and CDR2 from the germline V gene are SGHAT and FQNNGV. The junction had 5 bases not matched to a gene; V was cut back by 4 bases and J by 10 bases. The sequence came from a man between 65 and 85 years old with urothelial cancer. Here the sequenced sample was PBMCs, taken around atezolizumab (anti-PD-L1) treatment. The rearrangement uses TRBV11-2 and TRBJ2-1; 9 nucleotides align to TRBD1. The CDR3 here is CASSSQGAGEQFF. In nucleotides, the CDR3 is TGTGCCAGCAGCTCACAGGGGGCTGGGGAGCAGTTCTTC.